The clone carrying this TCR beta chain has a handful of counts. These data belong to a study of T cells in Graves' hyperthyroidism and ophthalmopathy. Overall study context: Peripheral blood was obtained at initial diagnosis, preceding any treatment.

Regions amplified from RNA transcripts were the TCR beta CDR3 regions. Initially, a first-round RT-PCR of the TCR CDR3 employed the HTBI primer set. TCRdb called the multiplex PCR reads again in MiXCR, with one record for every CDR3 protein. The sample has 450,000 to 600,000 distinct CDR3 sequences, just under 20% seen once. Germline V gives CDR1 MNHNS, CDR2 SASEGT. Trimming pared 1 base from V and 5 bases from J, leaving 8 bases between. The CDR3 totals 13 residues. The clonotype was recovered from a man aged 40-55 years with Graves' ophthalmopathy. The rearrangement links TRBV6-1 to TRBJ1-1; no firm D call. Material: blood. The CDR3 DNA sequence: TGTGCCAGCAGTGAAGACGCGCGGACTGAAGCTTTCTTT. It specifies CASSEDARTEAFF.